Below are 16 T cell receptor beta chains sequenced from a single sample in a study of tissue T cells after allogeneic stem cell transplantation. Time point indicated: mouse harvest day 7 after allogeneic transplant. Tail vein injection delivered 10^7 T-cell-depleted bone marrow cells and 10^6 splenic CD5+ T cells. TCRdb keeps only in-frame clones here, not all; method: immunoSEQ multiplex PCR. Of roughly 7,100 clones in the sample, roughly half were seen once. Sequenced input: gut tissue. The receptors were gathered from a female BALB/c mouse given C57BL/6 T cells with graft-versus-host disease after an allogeneic hematopoietic cell transplant.

This clone was seen a handful of times. Each gene name is a mouse one. CDR3 amino acids: CASSLWENTEVFF. The part of the CDR3 DNA that was read is TGTGCCAGCAGTCTGTGGGAGAACACAGAAGTCTTC. V gene TRBV26 combines with J gene TRBJ1-1; D not certain. Read sequence stops 1 residue before the CDR3 end, and the germline J gene provides the missing end. Germline-derived CDR1 and CDR2 are KGHPV and FQNQEV (reference sequence). CDR3 length: 13 residues. V lost 1 base and J lost 0, with 3 bases in between.

This clone was observed a handful of times. Mouse germline and gene names are used. The CDR3 end is not reached by the read, which stops 1 residue before it; the germline J gene fills it in. The chain couples TRBV26 to TRBJ1-3, with 7 bases fitting TRBD1. J lost 0 bases, V lost 6 bases, and 2 bases had no gene match. CDR3 length: 14 residues. The germline gives CDR1 KGHPV, CDR2 FQNQEV (reference sequence). CDR3 sequence reads: CASRGTASGNTLYF. The covered CDR3 bases are TGTGCCAGCAGGGGGACAGCTTCTGGAAATACGCTCTAT.

This clone was counted between two and nine times. The germline and genes are mouse ones. The observed sequence ends 1 residue before the CDR3 terminus, with the missing tail filled in from the germline J gene. The genes are TRBV23 and TRBJ2-4; TRBD1, the table's D call, lacks a check against the DNA. In germline, CDR1 is KGHTA, CDR2 FQNQQP. The CDR3 runs 14 residues. The CDR3 bases that were read are TGCTCCAGCAGTCAATCACAGGGGGCGAACACCTTGTAC. Residues: CSSSQSQGANTLY. From start to end, the CDR3 is CSSSQSQGANTLYF.

Worth noting for this clone: The germline and genes are mouse ones. The observed sequence ends 1 residue before the CDR3 terminus, with the missing tail filled in from the germline J gene. The chain uses TRBV3 and TRBJ2-7; D call uncertain. Germline CDR1 is SNHLY and CDR2 is FYNGKV (reference sequence). The CDR3 loop spans 11 amino acids. V lost 0 bases, J lost 7 bases, and 4 bases lay in between. The DNA read from the CDR3 is TGTGCCAGCAGCTTAGCGCGGGAACAGTAC. It translates to CASSLAREQY. The CDR3 in its entirety is CASSLAREQYF.

This clone was picked up a small number of times. The genes are named according to mouse. The observed sequence ends 1 residue before the CDR3 terminus, with the missing tail filled in from the germline J gene. J is TRBJ2-2 and V is TRBV26; D not certain. Trimming pared 2 bases from V and 0 bases from J, leaving 4 bases between. Germline V gene lookup returns CDR1 KGHPV and CDR2 FQNQEV (reference sequence). The CDR3 has 14 amino acids. CDR3 DNA (partial): TGTGCCAGCAGTCTGGCAGCAAACACCGGGCAGCTCTAC. Translated, it gives CASSLAANTGQLY. The entire CDR3 reads CASSLAANTGQLYF.

About this clone: The listed genes are named as in mouse. The observed sequence ends 1 residue before the CDR3 terminus, with the missing tail filled in from the germline J gene. This chain joins TRBV13-2 and TRBJ2-1; 10 bases map to TRBD2. The CDR3 is 14 residues long. V trimming: 3 bases; J trimming: 3 bases; junction bases outside the gene matches: 0. Germline V gene sequence: CDR1 NNHNN, CDR2 SYGAGS (reference sequence). The CDR3 spells CASGGTGGYAEQFF. CDR3 DNA, as far as it was read: TGTGCCAGCGGTGGGACTGGGGGCTATGCTGAGCAGTTC.

A single count supports this clone. All gene names here are mouse names. The CDR3 extends 1 residue past the end of the read, so its final part is completed from the germline J gene. The chain links TRBV24 to TRBJ1-5; D is perhaps TRBD1 (5 bases). The CDR3 extends over 13 amino acids. In germline, CDR1 is KGHTA, CDR2 FRNEEI. V lost 6 bases and J lost 6, with 12 bases in between. Incomplete CDR3 DNA: TGTGCCAGCAGCCCCGGACACAGCCAGGCTCCGCTT. As protein: CASSPGHSQAPL. The entire CDR3 reads CASSPGHSQAPLF.

Remarks on this clone: Any gene name here is a mouse gene name. The read comes to an end 1 residue before the CDR3 does, leaving the germline J gene to fill in the end. The chain joins TRBV13-2 to TRBJ1-2, with 8 bases matching TRBD1. Germline loops: CDR1 NNHNN, CDR2 SYGAGS (reference sequence). The CDR3 runs 14 residues. Trimming removed 4 bases from V and 3 bases from J; junction bases left unmatched: 5. CDR3 bases read: TGTGCCAGCGGTTTGACAGGGGAGGACTCCGACTACACC. Translated: CASGLTGEDSDYT. In full, the CDR3 is CASGLTGEDSDYTF.

This clone has only one observation. The genes are named according to mouse. The read stops 1 residue short of the end of the CDR3; the missing end is completed from the germline J gene. The V gene is TRBV15, the J gene TRBJ2-4; TRBD2 matches at 11 bases. V gave up 5 bases and J gave up 0 bases; unmatched junction bases: 1. Germline lookup yields CDR1 SGHND and CDR2 FRSKSL. The CDR3 length is 15 residues. Partial CDR3 DNA: TGTGCCAGCAGTCGGGACTGGGGGAGTCAAAACACCTTGTAC. This translates into CASSRDWGSQNTLY. The entire CDR3 reads CASSRDWGSQNTLYF.

The sample holds a few counts of this clone. The listed genes are named as in mouse. Coverage ceases 1 residue before the CDR3 finishes, and the germline J gene fills in the end. The chain uses TRBV31 and TRBJ1-3, with 8 bases lining up with TRBD1. The CDR3 spans 16 residues. Trimming at V came to 0 bases and at J to 0 bases, leaving 4 bases not matched to a gene. Germline lookup yields CDR1 GKSSPN and CDR2 SITVG. The CDR3 DNA, read in part, is TGTGCCTGGAGTCTAGGGGGACAGGTTTCTGGAAATACGCTCTAT. Amino acids: CAWSLGGQVSGNTLY. The full CDR3 reads CAWSLGGQVSGNTLYF.

This clone was seen more than once but under ten times. The gene names here belong to mouse. The read terminates 1 residue ahead of where the CDR3 ends, so the germline J gene completes it. This sequence joins TRBV2 and TRBJ1-2, with D hard to call. The germline V gene encodes CDR1 LGHNA and CDR2 YSYQKL. V shed 0 bases and J shed 2 bases, with 4 bases lying between them. The CDR3 totals 13 residues. The CDR3 DNA, read in part, is TGTGCCAGCAGCCAAGATTGGAACTCCGACTACACC. Translated: CASSQDWNSDYT. The complete CDR3 sequence is CASSQDWNSDYTF.

On this clone itself: Gene names and germline refer to mouse. In the same sample, other DNA sequences code for this CDR3. The DNA read from the CDR3 is TGTGCTAGCAGTTCAGGGGTGGACTATGCTGAGCAGTTC. Its translation is CASSSGVDYAEQF. The complete CDR3 protein is CASSSGVDYAEQFF. The rearrangement joins TRBV29 to TRBJ2-1; tentatively, D is TRBD1 (6 bases). The CDR3 end is not reached by the read, which stops 1 residue before it; the germline J gene fills it in. Trimming cost V 4 bases and J 2 bases, with 9 bases left between them. Germline V gene lookup returns CDR1 MSHET and CDR2 SYDVDS. The CDR3 is 14 residues long.

A remark on this clone: Genes here carry mouse names. Read data end 1 residue before the CDR3 end; the end is taken from the germline J gene. The genes are TRBV24 and TRBJ1-6; the match to TRBD1 covers 8 bases. TRBJ1-6 belongs to the ORF category, with a function that is uncertain. The germline V gene encodes CDR1 KGHTA and CDR2 FRNEEI. The trim removed 4 bases at V and 0 bases at J, leaving 5 bases unmatched. The CDR3 consists of 17 residues. CDR3 residues: CASSPDRGDSYNSPLYF. The part of the CDR3 DNA that was read is TGTGCCAGCAGTCCCGACAGGGGAGATTCCTATAATTCGCCCCTCTAC.

Comments on this clone: Gene names denote mouse genes. The read falls 1 residue short of the CDR3 end, and the missing part is taken from the germline J gene. The V gene is TRBV3, the J gene TRBJ1-1; TRBD1 matches 8 bases. The CDR3 has 13 amino acids. Germline values: CDR1 SNHLY, CDR2 FYNGKV (reference sequence). Trimming at V came to 4 bases and at J to 6 bases, leaving 4 bases not matched to a gene. CDR3 protein: CASSSGGASEVFF. The sequenced part of the CDR3 DNA is TGTGCCAGCAGCTCAGGGGGCGCGTCAGAAGTCTTC.

This clone appeared a few times. Mouse germline and gene names are used. CDR3 in amino acids: CASSRTDGAETLYF. The CDR3 bases that were read are TGTGCAAGCAGCCGGACAGATGGTGCAGAAACGCTGTAT. The chain recombines TRBV16 with TRBJ2-3, with D possibly being TRBD1 (6 bases). The CDR3 end falls 1 residue outside the read, so it is completed with the germline J gene. The V end was cut by 5 bases, the J end by 1 base, with 10 bases between. The CDR3 length is 14 residues. Per germline, CDR1 SGHSA and CDR2 FRNQAP.

Remarks on this clone: Mouse gene names apply. The read finishes 1 residue shy of the CDR3 end, and the germline J gene is used to complete it. V gene TRBV16 combines with J gene TRBJ2-1; 10 bases line up with TRBD2. Germline loops: CDR1 SGHSA, CDR2 FRNQAP. CDR3 length: 14 amino acids. J was trimmed by 6 bases and V by 3 bases; bases with no gene match: 2. The covered CDR3 bases are TGTGCAAGCAGCTTCCGGGACTGGGGTGCTGAGCAGTTC. This codes for CASSFRDWGAEQF. The CDR3, in full, reads CASSFRDWGAEQFF.